The sequence of this T cell receptor (beta chain) was determined in a study of glioma-infiltrating T cells. Findings of the study overall: Very few CDR3 sequences were shared between tissue and blood. Shared blood CDR3 signature motifs marked patients with low tissue-blood divergence.

The germline V gene has CDR1 SGHVS and CDR2 FQNEAQ. The CDR3 extends over 16 amino acids. The ends lost 0 bases at V and 4 bases at J; junction bases unmatched: 4. The iRepertoire nested amplicon-rescue multiplex PCR amplified TCR alpha and beta CDR3s from RNA. Each CDR3 protein gets one entry after TCRdb re-called the multiplex PCR reads with MiXCR. The sample has around 350,000 distinct CDR3 sequences, roughly two fifths seen once. This clonotype was picked up a small number of times. As yet, its antigen is unknown. The rearrangement uses TRBV7-8 and TRBJ2-1, with TRBD2 matching over 9 bases. This TCR came from a human donor with low-grade glioma or glioblastoma, undergoing nonglioma brain surgery, or in good health (not recorded which). Sequenced sample: glioma tissue, nonneoplastic brain tissue, or PBMCs (not recorded which). The CDR3 DNA is TGTGCCAGCAGCTTAGCGCGGCTAGCGGGGTACAATGAGCAGTTCTTC. This translates into CASSLARLAGYNEQFF.